Listed here are 10 T cell receptor beta chains from one sample, sequenced in a study of cytomegalovirus exposure and HLA in healthy donors. The PCR employed 60 Vbeta primers together with 13 Jbeta primers. Only in-frame clones appear in the TCRdb table, and some are missing; sequencing was by immunoSEQ multiplex PCR. This sample has about 62,000 clones, with more than 70% found just once. Sequencing was performed on PBMCs. The receptors were sampled from a man aged 18 to 35 in good health and CMV-seronegative.

The chain couples TRBV7-2 to TRBJ2-7; no reliable D call. Germline assignment: CDR1 SGHTA and CDR2 FQGNSA. V lost 3 bases, J lost 3 bases, and 15 bases lay in between. This CDR3 is 15 amino acids long. The CDR3: CASSFSGRPLYEQYF. For the CDR3, the DNA is TGTGCCAGCAGCTTCTCAGGAAGACCCCTCTACGAGCAGTACTTC.

The chain is built from TRBV4-1 and TRBJ2-1; 7 nucleotides match TRBD2. The CDR3 totals 14 residues. The V gene's germline CDR1 is MGHRA and CDR2 YSYEKL. V shed 8 bases and J 9 bases; nucleotides not matched to a gene: 13. The CDR3 nucleotides read TGCGCCAGCGGCGGGGGAACAGGTAAGGGTGAGCAGTTCTTC. As protein: CASGGGTGKGEQFF.

This chain uses TRBV10-1 with TRBJ1-1; TRBD1 is a possible D gene (5 bases). This CDR3 region has 14 residues. Between the trimmed V and J ends, which lost 0 bases and 7 bases, there was a span of 12 bases. The germline CDR1 and CDR2 sequences are WNHNN and SYGVQD (reference sequence). CDR3 bases: TGCGCCAGCAGTGAGTCAAGGACATTCGGTGAAGCTTTCTTT. This translates into CASSESRTFGEAFF.

V is TRBV10-3 and J is TRBJ1-4, with unresolved D. V lost 1 base and J 7 bases, leaving 13 bases between the germline ends. Per germline, CDR1 ENHRY and CDR2 SYGVKD. The CDR3 is 15 amino acids. CDR3 amino acids: CAISEWPGNSEKLFF. CDR3 sequence (DNA): TGTGCCATCAGTGAGTGGCCCGGGAACAGTGAAAAACTGTTTTTT.

The gene calls are TRBV13 and TRBJ1-5, with a possible D match to TRBD1 (5 bases). Germline V gene data show CDR1 as PRHDT and CDR2 as FYEKMQ (reference sequence). Trimming removed 3 bases from V and 6 bases from J, with 12 bases in between. The CDR3 has 14 amino acids. CDR3 nucleotide sequence: TGTGCCAGCAGCTTTTCGGGGGGGGGTCAGCCCCAGCATTTT. It is translated as CASSFSGGGQPQHF.

The CDR3 DNA reads as TGTGCCAGCAGCTCCGAGACAGGGGCTGACACCCAGTACTTC. Amino acid sequence: CASSSETGADTQYF. This chain joins TRBV13 and TRBJ2-5, with 8 bases matching TRBD1. Germline-derived CDR1 and CDR2 are PRHDT and FYEKMQ (reference sequence). This CDR3 has 14 residues. Trimming cost V 4 bases and J 8 bases; bases outside gene matches: 9.

Concerning this clone itself: This likely comes from a read error, as the CDR3 has no conserved phenylalanine or tryptophan at its end. The gene calls are TRBV29-1 and TRBJ2-3; unclear D gene. This CDR3 is built from 10 residues. Trimming took 4 bases from V and 3 from J, leaving 2 bases between them. The V gene's germline CDR1 is SQVTM and CDR2 ANQGSEA. The CDR3 DNA is TGCAGCGTTGGGACAGATACGCAGTATGTT. Amino acids: CSVGTDTQYV.

The chain has TRBV5-4 and TRBJ2-2; D remains ambiguous. Trimming took off 1 base at V and 7 bases at J, with 5 bases between the two ends. This CDR3 is 12 amino acids long. Per the germline V gene, CDR1 is SGHNT and CDR2 is YYREEE (reference sequence). Here the CDR3 reads CASSLSDGELFF. CDR3 nucleotides: TGTGCCAGCAGCTTGAGCGACGGGGAGCTGTTTTTT.

The chain uses TRBV6-5 and TRBJ1-2; no clear D gene. Germline assignment: CDR1 MNHEY and CDR2 SVGAGI. Trimming stripped 0 bases from V and 1 base from J, with 6 bases between. This CDR3 comprises 14 residues. This CDR3 is CASSYSFSNYGYTF. CDR3 coding DNA: TGTGCCAGCAGTTACTCTTTCAGTAACTATGGCTACACCTTC.

The V call is TRBV2, the J call TRBJ2-5; tentative D call: TRBD1 (6 bases). The length of the CDR3 is 13 residues. V was shortened by 6 bases and J by 1 base, with 9 bases between the two germline ends. Germline CDR1 and CDR2: SNHLY and FYNNEI. The CDR3 DNA follows: TGTGCCAGCAGATACAGGGTCCAAGAGACCCAGTACTTC. Residues: CASRYRVQETQYF. Based on the CDR3 plus reference TRBV2 and TRBJ2-5, the full variable domain is EPEVTQTPSHQVTQMGQEVILRCVPISNHLYFYWYRQILGQKVEFLVSFYNNEISEKSEIFDDQFSVERPDGSNFTLKIRSTKLEDSAMYFCASRYRVQETQYFGPGTRLLVL.